The clone carrying this TCR beta chain appeared a single time. No antigen is known for it. This sample stems from a study of cytomegalovirus exposure and HLA in healthy donors. Turning to the study itself: Most donors, 70% to 85% of 398 genotyped, fell in the Caucasian-associated ancestry cluster.

PCR primers comprised 60 Vbeta and 13 Jbeta primers. Libraries were prepared by immunoSEQ multiplex PCR; TCRdb keeps only in-frame clonotypes and omits some of them. The sample yields more than 150,000 clones, roughly 80% seen once. Regarding the study as a whole: Most of the TCR beta V segments (in an earlier analysis) were productive either about 87% or about 30% of the time. Association of a missense DCLRE1C variant with TCR beta V- and J-gene trimming was reported in a later analysis.

The specimen was PBMCs. This sequence originates from a girl between 5 and 17 years old in good health and CMV-seropositive.

The CDR3 region has the DNA TGTGCCAGCAGCTCTCGACAGGGGAACACCGGGGAGCTGTTTTTT. This codes for CASSSRQGNTGELFF. The J gene is TRBJ2-2, the V gene TRBV7-9; TRBD1 matches at 7 bases. Germline CDR1 is SEHNR and CDR2 is FQNEAQ (reference sequence). Trimming removed 4 bases from V and 1 base from J; junction bases left unmatched: 3. This CDR3 has 15 residues. Based on the CDR3 plus reference TRBV7-9 and TRBJ2-2, the full variable domain is DTGVSQNPRHKITKRGQNVTFRCDPISEHNRLYWYRQTLGQGPEFLTYFQNEAQLEKSRLLSDRFSAERPKGSFSTLEIQRTEQGDSAMYLCASSSRQGNTGELFFGEGSRLTVL.